The text below deals with one T cell receptor beta chain. Clones were sequenced by immunoSEQ multiplex PCR, and TCRdb holds only the in-frame ones, with some missing. The data hold 90,000 to 100,000 clones, with 90% observed a single time. These data are taken from a study of blood T cell repertoires in COVID-19. Study at large: The United States, Italy and Spain provided the acute and convalescent COVID-19 samples.

The CDR3 runs to 14 residues. Germline V gene lookup returns CDR1 SGHAT and CDR2 FQNNGV. The J segment lost 3 bases and the V segment lost 5 bases, leaving 3 bases of the junction unmatched. This sequence originates from a man in his fifties with acute or convalescent COVID-19. The sample was peripheral blood. This chain uses TRBV11-2 with TRBJ1-4; 7 positions agree with TRBD1. Here the CDR3 DNA reads TGTGCCAGCAGCGCGACAGGGTCTAATGAAAAACTGTTTTTT. This translates into CASSATGSNEKLFF.